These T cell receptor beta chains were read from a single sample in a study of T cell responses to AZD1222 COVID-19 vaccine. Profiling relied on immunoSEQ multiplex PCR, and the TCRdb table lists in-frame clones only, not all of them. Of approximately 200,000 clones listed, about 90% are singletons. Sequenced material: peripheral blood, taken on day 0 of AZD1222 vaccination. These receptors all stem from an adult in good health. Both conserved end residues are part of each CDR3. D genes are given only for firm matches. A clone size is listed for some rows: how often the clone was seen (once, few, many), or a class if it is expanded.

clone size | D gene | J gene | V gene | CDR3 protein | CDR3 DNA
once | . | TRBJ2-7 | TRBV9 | CASSVGASGSYEQYF | TGTGCCAGCAGCGTAGGTGCTAGTGGTTCCTACGAGCAGTACTTC
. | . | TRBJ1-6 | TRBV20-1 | CSASKQGSSYNSPLHF | TGCAGTGCTAGTAAACAGGGAAGCTCCTATAATTCACCCCTCCACTTT
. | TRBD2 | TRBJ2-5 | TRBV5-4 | CASSLTSGGWIETQYF | TGTGCCAGCAGCTTAACTAGCGGGGGGTGGATAGAGACCCAGTACTTC
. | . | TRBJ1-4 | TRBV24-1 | CATSDGQGNEKLFF | TGTGCCACCAGTGATGGGCAGGGAAATGAAAAACTGTTTTTT
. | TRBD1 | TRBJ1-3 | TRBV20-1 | CSASDRQGAPGNTIYF | TGCAGTGCTAGTGACCGACAGGGGGCGCCTGGAAACACCATATATTTT
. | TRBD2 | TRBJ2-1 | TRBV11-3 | CASSLTGTSTTGQFF | TGTGCCAGCAGTCTTACCGGGACTAGCACTACGGGGCAGTTCTTC
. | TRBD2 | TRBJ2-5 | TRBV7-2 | CASSVRGGQETQYF | TGTGCCAGCAGCGTGCGGGGGGGGCAGGAGACCCAGTACTTC
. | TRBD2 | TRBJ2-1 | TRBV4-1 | CASSQDRGGGAHEQFF | TGCGCCAGCAGCCAAGATCGGGGCGGGGGGGCCCATGAGCAGTTCTTC
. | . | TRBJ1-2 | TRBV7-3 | CASSLMGARGSYTF | TGTGCCAGCAGCTTAATGGGGGCTCGGGGGAGCTACACCTTC
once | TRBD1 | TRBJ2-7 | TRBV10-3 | CAISQPAGQGDEQYF | TGTGCCATCAGCCAACCTGCGGGACAGGGGGACGAGCAGTACTTC
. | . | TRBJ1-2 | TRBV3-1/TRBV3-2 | CASSQEIGQTFGYTF | TGTGCCAGCAGCCAAGAAATAGGACAGACGTTTGGCTACACCTTC
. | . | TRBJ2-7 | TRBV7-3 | CASSLLGGGGYEQYF | TGTGCCAGCAGCCTTTTAGGCGGGGGCGGCTACGAGCAGTACTTC
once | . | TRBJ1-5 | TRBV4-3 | CASSQVVAGAQPQHF | TGCGCCAGCAGCCAAGTGGTGGCGGGGGCACAGCCCCAGCATTTT
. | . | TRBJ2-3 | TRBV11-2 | CASSLDPGRTDTQYF | TGTGCCAGCAGCTTAGATCCAGGACGCACAGATACGCAGTATTTT
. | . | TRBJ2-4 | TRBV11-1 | CASSFSKLLDIQYF | TGTGCCAGCAGCTTTAGCAAACTTTTGGACATTCAGTACTTC
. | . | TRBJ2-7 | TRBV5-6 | CASSSWGRSNYEQYF | TGTGCCAGCAGCTCCTGGGGACGGTCTAACTACGAGCAGTACTTC
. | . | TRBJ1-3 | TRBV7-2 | CASSLHAASGNTIYF | TGTGCCAGCAGCTTACATGCAGCCTCTGGAAACACCATATATTTT
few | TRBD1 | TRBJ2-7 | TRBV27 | CASSSTGGYEQYF | TGTGCCAGCAGTTCGACAGGGGGCTACGAGCAGTACTTC
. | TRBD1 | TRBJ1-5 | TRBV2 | CASSEAGTGVLQPQHF | TGTGCCAGCAGTGAAGCCGGGACAGGGGTTCTTCAGCCCCAGCATTTT
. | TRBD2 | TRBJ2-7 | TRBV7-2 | CASSSRAGGDEQYF | TGTGCCAGCAGCTCCCGAGCGGGGGGTGACGAGCAGTACTTC
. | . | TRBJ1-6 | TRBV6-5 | CASSYGDYNSPLHF | TGTGCCAGCAGTTACGGAGACTATAATTCACCCCTCCACTTT
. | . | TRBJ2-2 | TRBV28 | CASSLRTGELFF | TGTGCCAGCAGTTTACGGACCGGGGAGCTGTTTTTT
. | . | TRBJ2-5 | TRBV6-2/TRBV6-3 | CASSTQTGLRETQYF | TGTGCCAGCAGTACCCAAACAGGACTTCGGGAGACCCAGTACTTC
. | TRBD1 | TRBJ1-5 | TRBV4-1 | CASSQGDRSDAYQPQHF | TGCGCCAGCAGCCAAGGGGACAGATCAGACGCTTATCAGCCCCAGCATTTT
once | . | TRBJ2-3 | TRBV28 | CASTQVNLTDTQYF | TGTGCCAGCACACAGGTGAACCTCACAGATACGCAGTATTTT
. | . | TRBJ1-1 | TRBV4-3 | CASSQDAIRVENTEAFF | TGCGCCAGCAGCCAAGATGCCATCAGGGTGGAAAACACTGAAGCTTTCTTT
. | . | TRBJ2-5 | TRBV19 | CASSDGGLKKETQYF | TGTGCCAGTAGTGATGGGGGACTCAAGAAAGAGACCCAGTACTTC
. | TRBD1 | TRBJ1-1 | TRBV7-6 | CASSLTQGAVLTEAFF | TGTGCCAGCAGCTTAACGCAGGGGGCTGTCTTAACTGAAGCTTTCTTT
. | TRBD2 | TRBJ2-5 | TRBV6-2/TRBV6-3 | CASSPLQRGDRETQYF | TGTGCCAGCAGTCCGCTACAGCGGGGGGATCGGGAGACCCAGTACTTC
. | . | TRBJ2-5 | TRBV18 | CASSRQETQYF | TGTGCCAGCTCCCGACAAGAGACCCAGTACTTC
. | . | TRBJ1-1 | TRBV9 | CASSVSLGDTEAFF | TGTGCCAGCAGCGTGTCCCTTGGGGACACTGAAGCTTTCTTT
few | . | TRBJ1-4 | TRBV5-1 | CASSFTGTTDEKLFF | TGCGCCAGCAGCTTTACCGGGACGACGGATGAAAAACTGTTTTTT
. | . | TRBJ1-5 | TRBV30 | CASQDTEGNQPQHF | TGTGCCTCACAAGACACCGAAGGGAATCAGCCCCAGCATTTT
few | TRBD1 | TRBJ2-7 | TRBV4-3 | CASSQDGQGVDEQYF | TGCGCCAGCAGCCAGGACGGACAGGGCGTCGACGAGCAGTACTTC
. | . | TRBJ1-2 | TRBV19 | CASSMTANYGYTF | TGTGCCAGTAGTATGACGGCTAACTATGGCTACACCTTC
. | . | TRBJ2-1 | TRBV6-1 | CASSERSRDPVDEQFF | TGTGCCAGCAGTGAACGGTCCAGGGACCCCGTGGATGAGCAGTTCTTC
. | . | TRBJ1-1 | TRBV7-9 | CASSSKGTTEAFF | TGTGCCAGCAGCTCCAAGGGGACCACTGAAGCTTTCTTT
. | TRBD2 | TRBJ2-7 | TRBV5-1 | CASSAAGSSYEQYF | TGCGCCAGCAGCGCAGCGGGGTCGTCCTACGAGCAGTACTTC
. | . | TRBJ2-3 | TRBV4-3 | CASSQVSSSDTQYF | TGCGCCAGCAGCCAAGTGTCTAGCTCAGATACGCAGTATTTT
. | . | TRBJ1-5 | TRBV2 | CASSGTANQPQHF | TGTGCCAGCAGTGGGACAGCAAATCAGCCCCAGCATTTT
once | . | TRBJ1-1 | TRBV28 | CASSLPTGVNTEAFF | TGTGCCAGCAGTTTGCCGACAGGCGTAAACACTGAAGCTTTCTTT
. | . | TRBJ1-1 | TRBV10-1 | CASSETTGNTEAFF | TGCGCCAGCAGTGAGACGACGGGGAACACTGAAGCTTTCTTT
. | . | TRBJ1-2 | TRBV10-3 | CATATGLDYGYTF | TGTGCCACCGCAACAGGGCTAGACTATGGCTACACCTTC
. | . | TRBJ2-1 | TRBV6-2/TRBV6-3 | CASSSPGKPYNEQFF | TGTGCCAGCAGCTCACCGGGGAAACCTTACAATGAGCAGTTCTTC
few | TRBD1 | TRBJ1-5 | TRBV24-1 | CATSDKTGYGRPQHF | TGTGCCACCAGTGACAAGACAGGGTACGGGCGTCCCCAGCATTTT
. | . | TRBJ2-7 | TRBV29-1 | CSVEEGENYEQYF | TGCAGCGTTGAAGAGGGAGAAAACTACGAGCAGTACTTC
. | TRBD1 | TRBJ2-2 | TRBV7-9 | CASSSLTGSRPGELFF | TGTGCCAGCAGCTCCTTGACAGGGAGTCGCCCCGGGGAGCTGTTTTTT
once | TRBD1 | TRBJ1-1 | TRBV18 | CASSPIQGAGDTEAFF | TGTGCCAGCTCACCCATACAGGGGGCAGGGGACACTGAAGCTTTCTTT
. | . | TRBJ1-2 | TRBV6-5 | CASSLRQENGYTF | TGTGCCAGCAGCCTGAGACAGGAGAATGGCTACACCTTC
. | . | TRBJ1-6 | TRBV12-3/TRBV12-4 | CASQDSNSPLHF | TGTGCCAGCCAGGACAGTAATTCACCCCTCCACTTT
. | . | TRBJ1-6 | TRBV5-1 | CASRLGLGQQNSPLHF | TGCGCCAGCCGCCTTGGGCTCGGACAGCAAAATTCACCCCTCCACTTT
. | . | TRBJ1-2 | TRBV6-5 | CASSYSTFNYGYTF | TGTGCCAGCAGTTACTCGACCTTTAACTATGGCTACACCTTC
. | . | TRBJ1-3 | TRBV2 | CASSETVSGNTIYF | TGTGCCAGCAGTGAGACTGTCAGTGGAAACACCATATATTTT
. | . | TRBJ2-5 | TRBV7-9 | CASGPGETQYF | TGTGCCAGCGGGCCGGGTGAGACCCAGTACTTC
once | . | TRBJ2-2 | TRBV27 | CASKTGWAGELFF | TGTGCCAGCAAAACAGGGTGGGCCGGGGAGCTGTTTTTT
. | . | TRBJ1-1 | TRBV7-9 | CASSLERMNTEAFF | TGTGCCAGCAGCTTAGAACGGATGAACACTGAAGCTTTCTTT
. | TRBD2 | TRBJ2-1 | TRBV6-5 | CASRGSGGVYNEQFF | TGTGCCAGCAGGGGGAGCGGGGGGGTCTACAATGAGCAGTTCTTC
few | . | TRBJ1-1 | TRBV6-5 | CASSSQGLTEAFF | TGTGCCAGCAGTTCACAGGGACTCACTGAAGCTTTCTTT
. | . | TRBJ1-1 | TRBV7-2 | CASSGNMNTEAFF | TGTGCCAGCAGCGGGAACATGAACACTGAAGCTTTCTTT
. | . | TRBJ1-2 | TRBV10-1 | CASSLTGYTF | TGCGCCAGCAGCTTGACAGGCTACACCTTC